The rows below give T cell receptor beta chains drawn from one sample of a study of cytomegalovirus exposure and HLA in healthy donors. Sequencing used immunoSEQ multiplex PCR; TCRdb keeps in-frame clones, though not all of them. The sample holds approximately 130,000 clones. Source material: PBMCs. These receptors all stem from a woman aged 55 to 70 in good health and CMV-seronegative. Both conserved end residues are part of each CDR3. D genes are given only for firm matches.

J: TRBJ1-1; V: TRBV5-6; D: TRBD1; DNA: TGTGCCAGCAGCGCCGGGACAGCTGAAGCTTTCTTT; CDR3: CASSAGTAEAFF
J: TRBJ1-2; V: TRBV11-2; D: -; DNA: TGTGCCAGCAGCTTTGCAGCAGGGGACTATGGCTACACCTTC; CDR3: CASSFAAGDYGYTF
J: TRBJ1-6; V: TRBV30; D: TRBD1; DNA: TGTGCCTGGAGTGGTAGGGGGCCCTCACCCCTCCACTTT; CDR3: CAWSGRGPSPLHF
J: TRBJ1-2; V: TRBV9; D: -; DNA: TGTGCCAGCAGCGAGGAGCCCTTTGGCACACGCTATGGCTACACCTTC; CDR3: CASSEEPFGTRYGYTF
J: TRBJ1-1; V: TRBV18; D: -; DNA: TGTGCCAGCTCGCCCCCGACAGTGAACACTGAAGCTTTCTTT; CDR3: CASSPPTVNTEAFF
J: TRBJ2-7; V: TRBV27; D: TRBD2; DNA: TGTGCCAGCAGCTCTGCCGGGACTAGCGGGAGGACCGGTCTGTACGAGCAGTACTTC; CDR3: CASSSAGTSGRTGLYEQYF
J: TRBJ1-5; V: TRBV6-5; D: -; DNA: TGTGCCAGCAAGTCGAGGGTTAGTGGACAGCCCCAGCATTTT; CDR3: CASKSRVSGQPQHF
J: TRBJ2-7; V: TRBV2; D: -; DNA: TGTGCCAGCAGTGAACCCCTTGTGAGCTCCTACGAGCAGTACTTC; CDR3: CASSEPLVSSYEQYF
J: TRBJ1-2; V: TRBV29-1; D: TRBD1; DNA: TGCAGCGTGGAGGCAGGGGGAACTAACTATGGCTACACCTTC; CDR3: CSVEAGGTNYGYTF
J: TRBJ1-2; V: TRBV27; D: -; DNA: TGTGCCAGCAGTTTATTATCTGACATGGCAGGCCCCCACTATGGCTACACCTTC; CDR3: CASSLLSDMAGPHYGYTF
J: TRBJ1-4; V: TRBV2; D: TRBD1; DNA: TGTGCCAGCAGTATCAGGGGGCTCGGGGAAAAACTGTTTTTT; CDR3: CASSIRGLGEKLFF
J: TRBJ2-7; V: TRBV6-5; D: -; DNA: TGTGCCAGTGGGAAGAGGGATCTCTCCTACGAGCAGTACTTC; CDR3: CASGKRDLSYEQYF
J: TRBJ1-5; V: TRBV5-8; D: TRBD1; DNA: TGTGCCAGCAGCTTCAGGACAGGGGGTAACCGCGGACAAGATCAGCCCCAGCATTTT; CDR3: CASSFRTGGNRGQDQPQHF
J: TRBJ2-3; V: TRBV28; D: -; DNA: TGTGCCAGCAGTCTCCGCCTGTGGGGCGCACGAACCACCACAGATACGCAGTATTTT; CDR3: CASSLRLWGARTTTDTQYF
J: TRBJ2-3; V: TRBV2; D: TRBD1; DNA: TGTGCCAGCAGTCCGGGACAGTCATTGACAGATACGCAGTATTTT; CDR3: CASSPGQSLTDTQYF
J: TRBJ2-5; V: TRBV18; D: -; DNA: TGTGCCAGCTCGACCAGGCAAGAGACCCAGTACTTC; CDR3: CASSTRQETQYF
J: TRBJ2-7; V: TRBV7-9; D: -; DNA: TGTGCCAGCAGACACCAAAGGGGCTACGAGCAGTACTTC; CDR3: CASRHQRGYEQYF
J: TRBJ2-1; V: TRBV2; D: TRBD1; DNA: TGTGCCAGCACCCCCGGACAGGTCCCCTACAATGAGCAGTTCTTC; CDR3: CASTPGQVPYNEQFF
J: TRBJ1-5; V: TRBV6-9; D: -; DNA: TGTGCCAACGAAACCGGTCCTGGATGGAGGAGATATAGCAATCAGCCCCAGCATTTT; CDR3: CANETGPGWRRYSNQPQHF
J: TRBJ2-2; V: TRBV28; D: TRBD2; DNA: TGTGCCGGCCAGACTAGCGGGAGAGGGTACACCGGGGAGCTGTTTTTT; CDR3: CAGQTSGRGYTGELFF
J: TRBJ2-6; V: TRBV6-1; D: -; DNA: TGTGCCAGCAGCCCGGTCTCTGGGGCCAACGTCCTGACTTTC; CDR3: CASSPVSGANVLTF
J: TRBJ2-7; V: TRBV28; D: TRBD1; DNA: TGTGCCAGCAGTCCCCTGGGACAGGGCTACGAGCAGTACTTC; CDR3: CASSPLGQGYEQYF
J: TRBJ2-3; V: TRBV6-5; D: TRBD2; DNA: TGTGCCAGCACAACAGCGGGGCGCACAGATACGCAGTATTTT; CDR3: CASTTAGRTDTQYF
J: TRBJ1-5; V: TRBV5-5; D: TRBD1; DNA: TGTGCCAGCAGCCAACAGGGGAGCAATCAGCCCCAGCATTTT; CDR3: CASSQQGSNQPQHF
J: TRBJ2-5; V: TRBV11-3; D: TRBD1; DNA: TGTGCCAGCAGCCCAGGGGGCGCCGAAGAGACCCAGTACTTC; CDR3: CASSPGGAEETQYF
J: TRBJ1-6; V: TRBV6-1; D: -; DNA: TGTGCCAGCAGTGAAGTAGGGGGAAATAATTCACCCCTCCACTTT; CDR3: CASSEVGGNNSPLHF
J: TRBJ1-5; V: TRBV1; D: -; DNA: TGCACCAGCAGCCAGAGGCGTGTCGGGTTCTTGGAGCCCCAGCATTTT; CDR3: CTSSQRRVGFLEPQHF
J: TRBJ2-3; V: TRBV7-9; D: -; DNA: TGTGCCAGTTGCTTGGGGGCCGGCACAGATACGCAGTATTTT; CDR3: CASCLGAGTDTQYF
J: TRBJ2-2; V: TRBV7-8; D: -; DNA: TGTGCCAGCAGCTTAATTCGGGGAGTGAACACCGGGGAGCTGTTTTTT; CDR3: CASSLIRGVNTGELFF
J: TRBJ2-1; V: TRBV27; D: -; DNA: TGTGCCAGCAGACCAGGGGGGCTCGGGAATGAGCAGTTCTTC; CDR3: CASRPGGLGNEQFF
J: TRBJ1-2; V: TRBV7-8; D: -; DNA: TGTGCCAGCAGCCTTTCGGGGGGTTGGGGGGCCTATGGCTACACCTTC; CDR3: CASSLSGGWGAYGYTF
J: TRBJ2-5; V: TRBV28; D: -; DNA: TGTGCCAGCAGTCCACAGGGACAAGAGACCCAGTACTTC; CDR3: CASSPQGQETQYF
J: TRBJ1-2; V: TRBV29-1; D: TRBD1; DNA: TGCAGCGTTGTGGCGGGACAGGGCTATGGCTACACCTTC; CDR3: CSVVAGQGYGYTF
J: TRBJ2-1; V: TRBV30; D: -; DNA: TGTGCCTGGAGTGCACTCAATGAGCAGTTCTTC; CDR3: CAWSALNEQFF
J: TRBJ2-1; V: TRBV5-1; D: TRBD2; DNA: TGCGCCAGCACACTGCTCGAGCGGGGGGGAGCCAATGAGCAGTTCTTC; CDR3: CASTLLERGGANEQFF
J: TRBJ1-2; V: TRBV27; D: -; DNA: TGTGCCAGCAGATGGGGGGAGAGGAGGGGCTATGGCTACACCTTC; CDR3: CASRWGERRGYGYTF
J: TRBJ1-2; V: TRBV7-8; D: -; DNA: TGTGCCAGCAGGGGAGCGAACTATGGCTACACCTTC; CDR3: CASRGANYGYTF
J: TRBJ2-2; V: TRBV7-3; D: TRBD2; DNA: TGTGCCAGCAGCCCAATCGGGGGGCTAGCGGGAGGTGCCGGGGAGCTGTTTTTT; CDR3: CASSPIGGLAGGAGELFF
J: TRBJ2-3; V: TRBV6-1; D: TRBD1; DNA: TGTGCCAGCACTAGGACAGGGAGCACAGATACGCAGTATTTT; CDR3: CASTRTGSTDTQYF
J: TRBJ1-5; V: TRBV5-6; D: TRBD1; DNA: TGTGCCAGCAGCTTGGCGGGACAGGGCTCACCCCAGCATTTT; CDR3: CASSLAGQGSPQHF
J: TRBJ2-7; V: TRBV11-2; D: -; DNA: TGTGCCAGCAGCTTACAGGGTTCCTACGAGCAGTACTTC; CDR3: CASSLQGSYEQYF
J: TRBJ2-2; V: TRBV15; D: TRBD2; DNA: TGTGCCACCAGCAGAGCCCCGGTCGGGGGGACCGGGGAGCTGTTTTTT; CDR3: CATSRAPVGGTGELFF
J: TRBJ1-2; V: TRBV14; D: -; DNA: TGTGCCAGCAGCCAAGGAAGTTGGACAAGGAATGGCTACACCTTC; CDR3: CASSQGSWTRNGYTF
J: TRBJ2-5; V: TRBV29-1; D: -; DNA: TGCAGCGTTGAGGCCCTCCTGGAGACCCAGTACTTC; CDR3: CSVEALLETQYF
J: TRBJ2-1; V: TRBV5-6; D: TRBD1; DNA: TGTGCCAGCAGCTTGGAAAGGAGACAGGGGCAAATCTTC; CDR3: CASSLERRQGQIF
J: TRBJ2-1; V: TRBV11-3; D: -; DNA: TGTGCCAGCAGCCGGTACAATGAGCAGTTCTTC; CDR3: CASSRYNEQFF
J: TRBJ2-3; V: TRBV2; D: TRBD2; DNA: TGTGCCAGCAGTGAAGGCGGGGGGGTGGATACGCAGTATTTT; CDR3: CASSEGGGVDTQYF
J: TRBJ1-2; V: TRBV2; D: TRBD1; DNA: TGTGCCAGCATTACAACTCGGGACAGCTATGGCTACACCTTC; CDR3: CASITTRDSYGYTF